This TCR beta chain was found in a study of T cells in Graves' hyperthyroidism and ophthalmopathy. In the case of this clonotype: The antigen is undetermined.

With 5 bases clipped from V and 4 bases from J, the junction kept 6 bases outside the gene matches. This CDR3 region has 15 residues. Germline V lookup: CDR1 SGHTA, CDR2 FQGNSA. Template material for amplifying TCR beta CDR3 regions consisted of RNA transcripts. With the HTBI primer set, the TCR CDR3 went through a first round of RT-PCR. MiXCR was run by TCRdb on the multiplex PCR reads, yielding one entry per CDR3 protein. This sample has about half a million distinct CDR3 sequences, with 15% to 20% found just once. Overall study results and limits: Ophthalmopathy was separated from stable hyperthyroidism by a 13 V-J model. Blood samples included most of the expanded thyroid clonotypes exceeding 0.001.

The receptor comes from a man aged 40-55 years with Graves' ophthalmopathy. V is TRBV7-2 and J is TRBJ2-3; 10 nucleotides agree with TRBD2. The sequenced material came from blood. The DNA of the CDR3 is TGTGCCAGCAGCGCGAGCGGGAGGGCCTCAGATACGCAGTATTTT. The encoded protein is CASSASGRASDTQYF.